This paragraph reports one T cell receptor (beta chain). The length of the CDR3 is 13 residues. V lost 2 bases and J 8 bases, leaving 9 bases between the germline ends. This record belongs to a study of blood T cells in healthy people across ages. For the second PCR, which ran for about 7 to 11 cycles, a sample-barcoded 5' primer and a J-beta primer mix were used. In TCRdb, the 5' RACE reads were re-called with MiXCR into one record per CDR3 protein. Of about 1,500,000 distinct CDR3 sequences listed, roughly 30% were seen once; the top ten hold about 7.7%. V gene TRBV12-3 or TRBV12-4 combines with J gene TRBJ1-4; unclear D gene. The TCR comes from a woman between 25 and 40 years old in good health. The specimen sequenced was blood. The CDR3 coding sequence is TGTGCCAGCAGTTTACCGGGAAGGGAAAAACTGTTTTTT. This codes for CASSLPGREKLFF.